This is a list of T cell receptor beta chains from one sample in a study of response to subunit inactivated influenza vaccine. In TCRdb, the RT-PCR reads were re-called with MiXCR into one record per CDR3 protein. There are 860,000 or so distinct CDR3 sequences in the sample; approximately 21% occur only once, and approximately 10% lies in the top ten. This sample comprised PBMCs from blood, obtained around 5 days after vaccination. These TCRs come from a man aged 45 to 65 who received an inactivated influenza vaccine. CDR3s include the opening cysteine and the closing phenylalanine or tryptophan. Fields, in order: CDR3 DNA, CDR3 protein, clone size, V gene, J gene, D gene. A D gene is named only where the DNA matches it firmly. Only some rows state a clone size, as once, few, many or a class for expanded clones.

CDR3nt: TGTGCCAGCAATAGGGGTTCCCCAGATACGCAGTATTTT; CDR3aa: CASNRGSPDTQYF; abundance: few; v_gene: TRBV12-3/TRBV12-4; j_gene: TRBJ2-3; d_gene: NA
CDR3nt: TGCAGTGCTTCCCGGGACAGGCTCTCCGAGCAGTACTTC; CDR3aa: CSASRDRLSEQYF; abundance: NA; v_gene: TRBV20-1; j_gene: TRBJ2-7; d_gene: TRBD1
CDR3nt: TGTGCCAGCAGAACGGACAGTGAGCAGTTCTTC; CDR3aa: CASRTDSEQFF; abundance: NA; v_gene: TRBV6-5; j_gene: TRBJ2-1; d_gene: NA
CDR3nt: TGTGCCAGCAGCCCCAGACAGGGAGGGGACACTGAAGCTTTCTTT; CDR3aa: CASSPRQGGDTEAFF; abundance: NA; v_gene: TRBV12-3/TRBV12-4; j_gene: TRBJ1-1; d_gene: TRBD1
CDR3nt: TGTGCCAGCAGCTCAGGTCCCACGGGAGATACGCAGTATTTT; CDR3aa: CASSSGPTGDTQYF; abundance: NA; v_gene: TRBV12-3/TRBV12-4; j_gene: TRBJ2-3; d_gene: NA
CDR3nt: TGCAGTGCCCTCGAGTTGAACACTGAAGCTTTCTTT; CDR3aa: CSALELNTEAFF; abundance: NA; v_gene: TRBV20-1; j_gene: TRBJ1-1; d_gene: NA
CDR3nt: TGTGCCAGCAGCTTACCTCGTACCGGGGAGCTGTTT; CDR3aa: CASSLPRTGELF; abundance: NA; v_gene: TRBV11-2; j_gene: TRBJ2-2; d_gene: NA
CDR3nt: TGCGCCAGCAGCTTGGTGGTCGCGGCCTCCTACGAGCAGTACTTC; CDR3aa: CASSLVVAASYEQYF; abundance: NA; v_gene: TRBV5-1; j_gene: TRBJ2-7; d_gene: NA
CDR3nt: TGCGCCAGCAGCCAAGACTACCAGGGAAGCCTCTACGAGCAGTACTTC; CDR3aa: CASSQDYQGSLYEQYF; abundance: NA; v_gene: TRBV4-3; j_gene: TRBJ2-7; d_gene: NA
CDR3nt: TGTGCCAGCAGTGACTTTGAGGGGACAAATCAGCCCCAGCATTTT; CDR3aa: CASSDFEGTNQPQHF; abundance: NA; v_gene: TRBV2; j_gene: TRBJ1-5; d_gene: NA
CDR3nt: TGTGCCAGCAGCTCGCCAGGTAGTTGGCATGAGCAGTTCTTC; CDR3aa: CASSSPGSWHEQFF; abundance: few; v_gene: TRBV7-8; j_gene: TRBJ2-1; d_gene: NA
CDR3nt: TGTGCCAGCCGATTGGGTCAGGGCCACACTGAAGCTTTCTTT; CDR3aa: CASRLGQGHTEAFF; abundance: NA; v_gene: TRBV2; j_gene: TRBJ1-1; d_gene: NA
CDR3nt: TGCAGCGTTGATGACAGGGAACATCGTGAGCAGTACTTC; CDR3aa: CSVDDREHREQYF; abundance: NA; v_gene: TRBV29-1; j_gene: TRBJ2-7; d_gene: TRBD1
CDR3nt: TGTGCCAGCAGCCAAGTTCGCAGTAGCAATCAGCCCCAGCATTTT; CDR3aa: CASSQVRSSNQPQHF; abundance: NA; v_gene: TRBV4-2; j_gene: TRBJ1-5; d_gene: NA
CDR3nt: TGCAGTGCTCCTCGGACCTTTAGAGACACAGATACGCAGTATTTT; CDR3aa: CSAPRTFRDTDTQYF; abundance: once; v_gene: TRBV20-1; j_gene: TRBJ2-3; d_gene: NA
CDR3nt: TGTGCCAGCAGCCGAGGACAGGGGGCATCAGAGCAGTACTTC; CDR3aa: CASSRGQGASEQYF; abundance: few; v_gene: TRBV5-5; j_gene: TRBJ2-7; d_gene: TRBD1
CDR3nt: TGTGCCAGCAGCTTATTGACAGGGGTTGGGGAGACCCAGTACTTC; CDR3aa: CASSLLTGVGETQYF; abundance: NA; v_gene: TRBV7-9; j_gene: TRBJ2-5; d_gene: TRBD1
CDR3nt: TGTGCCAGCAGCTTCCCTACAGGGGGTCTAACAGCTAACTATGGCTACACCTTC; CDR3aa: CASSFPTGGLTANYGYTF; abundance: few; v_gene: TRBV11-2; j_gene: TRBJ1-2; d_gene: TRBD1
CDR3nt: TGTGCCAGCAGCCTCAGGGACAGGGCGAACACTGAAGCTTTCTTT; CDR3aa: CASSLRDRANTEAFF; abundance: NA; v_gene: TRBV7-9; j_gene: TRBJ1-1; d_gene: TRBD1
CDR3nt: TGTGCCACCAGTTCTTGGGGGTCGACAGATACGCAGTATTTT; CDR3aa: CATSSWGSTDTQYF; abundance: NA; v_gene: TRBV24-1; j_gene: TRBJ2-3; d_gene: NA
CDR3nt: TGTGCCAGCAGCATTGACGTAGGGAATGAGCAGTTCTTC; CDR3aa: CASSIDVGNEQFF; abundance: NA; v_gene: TRBV7-3; j_gene: TRBJ2-1; d_gene: NA
CDR3nt: TGTGCCAGCAGTTCAACAGGGGGCCGGGAGACCCAGTACTTC; CDR3aa: CASSSTGGRETQYF; abundance: many; v_gene: TRBV6-5; j_gene: TRBJ2-5; d_gene: TRBD1
CDR3nt: TGTGCCAGCAGCTTATCAGGGGGCGTATCTGAAGCTTTCTTT; CDR3aa: CASSLSGGVSEAFF; abundance: NA; v_gene: TRBV7-2; j_gene: TRBJ1-1; d_gene: TRBD1
CDR3nt: TGTGCCAGCAGTCGAGGTGACAGGGCGGTCGGGGAGCTGTTTTTT; CDR3aa: CASSRGDRAVGELFF; abundance: few; v_gene: TRBV4-2; j_gene: TRBJ2-2; d_gene: TRBD1
CDR3nt: TGCAGCGTCGGACTACCTCGGAATGAGCAGTTCTTC; CDR3aa: CSVGLPRNEQFF; abundance: few; v_gene: TRBV29-1; j_gene: TRBJ2-1; d_gene: NA
CDR3nt: TGCGCCAGCAGCTTGGGGTGGCAGGGCGAACCTAACGAGCAGTACTTC; CDR3aa: CASSLGWQGEPNEQYF; abundance: few; v_gene: TRBV5-1; j_gene: TRBJ2-7; d_gene: NA
CDR3nt: TGTGCCAGCAGACAAAAGAACACTGAAGCTTTCTTT; CDR3aa: CASRQKNTEAFF; abundance: many; v_gene: TRBV6-5; j_gene: TRBJ1-1; d_gene: NA
CDR3nt: TGTGCCAGCAGTTTCGGCCACTCTAATTCACCCCTCCACTTT; CDR3aa: CASSFGHSNSPLHF; abundance: few; v_gene: TRBV12-3/TRBV12-4; j_gene: TRBJ1-6; d_gene: NA
CDR3nt: TGTGCCAGCACCCCCGTGGGGACCCAGTACTTC; CDR3aa: CASTPVGTQYF; abundance: NA; v_gene: TRBV7-9; j_gene: TRBJ2-5; d_gene: NA
CDR3nt: TGCAGTGCTTATCCGGCCGGTTCCTACAATGAGCAGTTCTTC; CDR3aa: CSAYPAGSYNEQFF; abundance: few; v_gene: TRBV20-1; j_gene: TRBJ2-1; d_gene: NA
CDR3nt: TGTGCCAGCAGTACGGGACGCCGGGGGGAGTACTTC; CDR3aa: CASSTGRRGEYF; abundance: NA; v_gene: TRBV27; j_gene: TRBJ2-7; d_gene: TRBD2
CDR3nt: TGTGCCAGCAGTTTCTGGGGACTAGCGACCAACTCCTACGAGCAGTACTTC; CDR3aa: CASSFWGLATNSYEQYF; abundance: few; v_gene: TRBV12-3/TRBV12-4; j_gene: TRBJ2-7; d_gene: TRBD2
CDR3nt: TGTGCCAGCAGCGGGACAGAGAAGGTGTTCCCCTACGAGCAGTACTTC; CDR3aa: CASSGTEKVFPYEQYF; abundance: NA; v_gene: TRBV5-6; j_gene: TRBJ2-7; d_gene: TRBD1
CDR3nt: TGTGCCATCAGCCTATTCCCGGGACAGCCACCCTACGAGCAGTACTTC; CDR3aa: CAISLFPGQPPYEQYF; abundance: many; v_gene: TRBV10-3; j_gene: TRBJ2-7; d_gene: TRBD1
CDR3nt: TGCGCCAGCAGCCCTTTAGCTGCCTACGAGCAGTACTTC; CDR3aa: CASSPLAAYEQYF; abundance: few; v_gene: TRBV5-1; j_gene: TRBJ2-7; d_gene: NA
CDR3nt: TGTGCCAGCAGTTTAGGGTCATCACCCCTCCACTTT; CDR3aa: CASSLGSSPLHF; abundance: NA; v_gene: TRBV12-3/TRBV12-4; j_gene: TRBJ1-6; d_gene: NA
CDR3nt: TGTGCCAGCAGTGAAACGAATCTTCAGCCCCAGCATTTT; CDR3aa: CASSETNLQPQHF; abundance: NA; v_gene: TRBV2; j_gene: TRBJ1-5; d_gene: NA
CDR3nt: TGCAGTGCGACGGGACCCCAAAACATTCAGTACTTC; CDR3aa: CSATGPQNIQYF; abundance: NA; v_gene: TRBV20-1; j_gene: TRBJ2-4; d_gene: NA
CDR3nt: TGCAGTGCTAGAGTCAGCGGGGGATCCTACAATGAGCAGTTCTTC; CDR3aa: CSARVSGGSYNEQFF; abundance: few; v_gene: TRBV20-1; j_gene: TRBJ2-1; d_gene: TRBD2
CDR3nt: TGCGCCAGCAGCTTCGGGGGAACGGGCTCTTCCTACGAGCAGTACTTC; CDR3aa: CASSFGGTGSSYEQYF; abundance: NA; v_gene: TRBV5-1; j_gene: TRBJ2-7; d_gene: NA
CDR3nt: TGTGCCAGCAGGTTGGGGCCCGCGGGGTTCGAAAAACTGTTTTTT; CDR3aa: CASRLGPAGFEKLFF; abundance: few; v_gene: TRBV28; j_gene: TRBJ1-4; d_gene: NA
CDR3nt: TGCAGTGCTAGCGGATCTGGTAACACTGAAGCTTTCTTT; CDR3aa: CSASGSGNTEAFF; abundance: few; v_gene: TRBV20-1; j_gene: TRBJ1-1; d_gene: NA
CDR3nt: TGTGCCAGCAGTTTACAGGGGTATGGTGAGCAGTACTTC; CDR3aa: CASSLQGYGEQYF; abundance: NA; v_gene: TRBV28; j_gene: TRBJ2-7; d_gene: NA
CDR3nt: TGTGCCAGCAGCCAAGATCGATTTACACCCACCTACGAGCAGTACTTC; CDR3aa: CASSQDRFTPTYEQYF; abundance: NA; v_gene: TRBV4-2; j_gene: TRBJ2-7; d_gene: NA
CDR3nt: TGTGCCAGCAGTCCCTTTATGGCAGATACGCAGTATTTT; CDR3aa: CASSPFMADTQYF; abundance: NA; v_gene: TRBV6-6; j_gene: TRBJ2-3; d_gene: NA
CDR3nt: TGTGCCAGCAGCCAAGATATAGGTCGGCTCTATGGCTACACCTTC; CDR3aa: CASSQDIGRLYGYTF; abundance: NA; v_gene: TRBV14; j_gene: TRBJ1-2; d_gene: NA